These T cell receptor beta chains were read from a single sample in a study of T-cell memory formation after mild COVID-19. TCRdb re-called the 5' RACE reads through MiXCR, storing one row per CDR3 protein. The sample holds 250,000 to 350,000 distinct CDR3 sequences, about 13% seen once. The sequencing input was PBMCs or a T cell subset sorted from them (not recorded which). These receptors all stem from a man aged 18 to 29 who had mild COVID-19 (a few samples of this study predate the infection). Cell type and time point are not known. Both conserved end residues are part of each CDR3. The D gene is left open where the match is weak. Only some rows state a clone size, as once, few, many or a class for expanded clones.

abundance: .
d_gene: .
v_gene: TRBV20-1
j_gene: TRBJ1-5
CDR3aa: CSARDRTRWSNQPQHF
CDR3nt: TGCAGTGCTAGAGATCGGACACGATGGAGCAATCAGCCCCAGCATTTT

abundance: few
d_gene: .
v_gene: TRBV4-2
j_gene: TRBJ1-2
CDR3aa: CASSQAQGETNYGYTF
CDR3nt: TGTGCCAGCAGCCAAGCCCAGGGCGAGACTAACTATGGCTACACCTTC

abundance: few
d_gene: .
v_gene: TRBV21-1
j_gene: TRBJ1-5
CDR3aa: CASYYNRVRGRNQPQHF
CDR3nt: TGTGCCAGCTATTATAACAGGGTCCGTGGTCGCAATCAGCCCCAGCATTTT

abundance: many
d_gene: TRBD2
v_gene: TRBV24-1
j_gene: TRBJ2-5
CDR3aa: CATSAGGPVETQYF
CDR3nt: TGTGCCACCAGTGCGGGGGGGCCAGTGGAGACCCAGTACTTC

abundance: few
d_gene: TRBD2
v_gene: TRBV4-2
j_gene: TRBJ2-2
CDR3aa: CASSPLAGANTGELFF
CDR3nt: TGTGCCAGCAGCCCCCTAGCGGGGGCGAACACCGGGGAGCTGTTTTTT

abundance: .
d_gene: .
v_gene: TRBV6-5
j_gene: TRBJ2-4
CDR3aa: CASSKAAKNIQYF
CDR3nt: TGTGCCAGCAGTAAGGCGGCCAAAAACATTCAGTACTTC

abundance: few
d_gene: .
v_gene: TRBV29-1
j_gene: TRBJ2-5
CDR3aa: CSVEETQYF
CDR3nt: TGCAGTGTCGAAGAGACCCAGTACTTC

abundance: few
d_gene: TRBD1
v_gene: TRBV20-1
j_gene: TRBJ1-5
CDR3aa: CSARVGTENYQPQHF
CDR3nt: TGCAGTGCTAGAGTTGGGACAGAGAACTATCAGCCCCAGCATTTT

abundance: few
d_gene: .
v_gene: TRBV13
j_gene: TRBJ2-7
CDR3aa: CASSPGMGRTEQYF
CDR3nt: TGTGCCAGCAGCCCGGGGATGGGGCGGACCGAGCAGTACTTC

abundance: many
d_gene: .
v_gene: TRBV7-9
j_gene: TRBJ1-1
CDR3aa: CASSSDSVNTEAFF
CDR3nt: TGTGCCAGCAGCTCGGACAGCGTGAACACTGAAGCTTTCTTT

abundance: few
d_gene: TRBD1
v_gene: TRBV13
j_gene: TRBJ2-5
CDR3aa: CASSRRQGSSETQYF
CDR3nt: TGTGCCAGCAGCCGGAGACAGGGTTCCAGCGAGACCCAGTACTTC

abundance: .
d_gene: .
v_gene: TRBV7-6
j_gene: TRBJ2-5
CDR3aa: CASSLILRGAETQYF
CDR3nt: TGTGCCAGCAGCTTAATATTACGGGGGGCAGAGACCCAGTACTTC

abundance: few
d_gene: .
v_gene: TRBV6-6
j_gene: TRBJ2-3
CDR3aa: CASSYGRTSTDTQYF
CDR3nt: TGTGCCAGCAGTTACGGGCGGACCAGCACAGATACGCAGTATTTT

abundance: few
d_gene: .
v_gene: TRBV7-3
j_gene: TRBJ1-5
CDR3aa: CASSFSRDNQPQHF
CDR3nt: TGTGCCAGCAGCTTTTCCCGGGACAATCAGCCCCAGCATTTT

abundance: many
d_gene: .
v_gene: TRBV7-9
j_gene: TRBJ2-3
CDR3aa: CASSFGTDPTDTQYF
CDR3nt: TGTGCCAGCAGCTTCGGCACGGACCCCACAGATACGCAGTATTTT

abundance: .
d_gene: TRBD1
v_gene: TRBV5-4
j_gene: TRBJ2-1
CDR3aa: CASSFNRGVHEQFF
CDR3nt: TGTGCCAGCAGCTTCAACAGGGGCGTCCATGAGCAGTTCTTC

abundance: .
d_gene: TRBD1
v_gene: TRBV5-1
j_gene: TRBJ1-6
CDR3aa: CASSLAGTGRSPLHF
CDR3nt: TGCGCCAGCAGCTTGGCAGGGACAGGGAGATCACCCCTCCACTTT

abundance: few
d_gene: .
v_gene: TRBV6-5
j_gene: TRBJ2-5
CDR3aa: CASSGGLEVQETQYF
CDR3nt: TGTGCCAGCAGTGGGGGTCTTGAGGTACAAGAGACCCAGTACTTC

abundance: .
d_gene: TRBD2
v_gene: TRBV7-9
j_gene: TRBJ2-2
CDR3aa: CASSSLGSGGSNTGQLFF
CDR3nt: TGTGCCAGCAGCTCCCTGGGAAGCGGGGGATCAAACACCGGGCAGCTGTTTTTT

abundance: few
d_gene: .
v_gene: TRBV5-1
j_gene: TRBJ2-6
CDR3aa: CASRDISGANVLTF
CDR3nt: TGCGCCAGCAGGGACATATCTGGGGCCAACGTCCTGACTTTC

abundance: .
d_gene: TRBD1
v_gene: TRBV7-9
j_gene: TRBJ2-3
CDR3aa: CASSVHRGRLDTQYF
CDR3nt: TGTGCCAGCAGCGTCCACAGGGGGCGCTTGGATACGCAGTATTTT

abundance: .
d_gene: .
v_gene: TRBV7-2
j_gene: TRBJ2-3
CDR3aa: CASSLVPSPTDTQYF
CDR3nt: TGTGCCAGCAGCTTAGTCCCCAGCCCCACAGATACGCAGTATTTT

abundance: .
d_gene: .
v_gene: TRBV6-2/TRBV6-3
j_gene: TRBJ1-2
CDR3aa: CASSYAGSYGYTF
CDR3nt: TGTGCCAGCAGTTACGCGGGGAGCTATGGCTACACCTTC

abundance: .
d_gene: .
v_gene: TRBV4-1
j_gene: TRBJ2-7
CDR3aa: CASSQEQNFYEQYF
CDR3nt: TGCGCCAGCAGCCAAGAGCAGAATTTCTACGAGCAGTACTTC

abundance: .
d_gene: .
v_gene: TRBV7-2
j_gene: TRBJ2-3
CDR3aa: CASRRSQGSTDTQYF
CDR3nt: TGTGCCAGCAGACGATCCCAGGGGTCCACAGATACGCAGTATTTT

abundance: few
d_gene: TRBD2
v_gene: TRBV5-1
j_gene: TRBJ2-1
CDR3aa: CASRPPGLAGGANEQFF
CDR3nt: TGCGCCAGCAGGCCGCCGGGACTAGCGGGGGGGGCGAATGAGCAGTTCTTC

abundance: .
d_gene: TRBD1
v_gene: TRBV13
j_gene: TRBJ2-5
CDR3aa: CASSLRQGLETQYF
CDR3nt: TGTGCCAGCAGCCTGCGACAGGGTTTGGAGACCCAGTACTTC

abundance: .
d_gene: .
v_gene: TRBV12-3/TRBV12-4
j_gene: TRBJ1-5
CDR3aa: CASNLWGGNQPQHF
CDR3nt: TGTGCCAGCAACTTATGGGGGGGCAATCAGCCCCAGCATTTT

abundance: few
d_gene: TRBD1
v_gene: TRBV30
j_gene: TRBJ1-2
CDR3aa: CAWRPGTGHYGYTF
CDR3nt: TGTGCCTGGAGACCCGGGACAGGGCACTATGGCTACACCTTC

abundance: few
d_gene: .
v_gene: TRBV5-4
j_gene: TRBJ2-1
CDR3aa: CASSLHGAYEQFF
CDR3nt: TGTGCCAGCAGCTTGCATGGGGCATATGAGCAGTTCTTC

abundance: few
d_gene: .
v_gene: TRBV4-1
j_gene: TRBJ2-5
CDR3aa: CASSQDRRVSQETQYF
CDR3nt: TGCGCCAGCAGCCAAGATCGGCGGGTTTCTCAAGAGACCCAGTACTTC

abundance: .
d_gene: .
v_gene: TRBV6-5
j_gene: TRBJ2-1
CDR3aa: CASSGVRGNEQFF
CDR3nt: TGTGCCAGCAGTGGGGTTAGGGGCAATGAGCAGTTCTTC

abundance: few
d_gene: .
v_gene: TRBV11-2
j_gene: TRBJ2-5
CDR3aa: CASSGATVGETQYF
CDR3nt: TGTGCCAGCAGCGGAGCTACGGTGGGGGAGACCCAGTACTTC

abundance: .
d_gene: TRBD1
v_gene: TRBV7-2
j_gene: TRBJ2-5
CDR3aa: CASSSSGTGFRETQYF
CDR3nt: TGTGCCAGCAGCTCCTCCGGGACAGGGTTTAGAGAGACCCAGTACTTC

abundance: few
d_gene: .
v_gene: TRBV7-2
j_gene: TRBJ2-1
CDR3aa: CASSAQGYEQFF
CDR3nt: TGTGCCAGCAGCGCCCAAGGGTATGAGCAGTTCTTC

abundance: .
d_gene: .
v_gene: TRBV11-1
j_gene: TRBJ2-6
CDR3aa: CASSLDSGPSGANVLTF
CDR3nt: TGTGCCAGCAGCTTAGACAGCGGGCCCTCTGGGGCCAACGTCCTGACTTTC

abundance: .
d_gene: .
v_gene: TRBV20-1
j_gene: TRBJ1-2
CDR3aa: CSASPLTTVLDYGYTF
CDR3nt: TGCAGTGCTAGTCCACTGACTACCGTTTTAGACTATGGCTACACCTTC

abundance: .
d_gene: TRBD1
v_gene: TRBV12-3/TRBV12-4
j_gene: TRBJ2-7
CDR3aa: CASSSGQAFNEQYF
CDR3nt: TGTGCCAGCAGTTCGGGACAGGCCTTTAACGAGCAGTACTTC

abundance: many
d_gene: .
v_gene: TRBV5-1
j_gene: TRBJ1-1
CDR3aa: CASSQGTADTEAFF
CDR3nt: TGCGCCAGCAGCCAAGGGACGGCGGACACTGAAGCTTTCTTT

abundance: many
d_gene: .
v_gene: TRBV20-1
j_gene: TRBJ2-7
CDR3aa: CSAKRQLSYEQYF
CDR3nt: TGCAGTGCTAAAAGACAGCTCTCCTACGAGCAGTACTTC

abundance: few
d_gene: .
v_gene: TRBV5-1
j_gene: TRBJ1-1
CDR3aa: CASSLVGANTEAFF
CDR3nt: TGCGCCAGCAGCTTGGTGGGGGCGAACACTGAAGCTTTCTTT

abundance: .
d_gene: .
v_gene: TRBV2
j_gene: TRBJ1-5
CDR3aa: CATGTVNQPQHF
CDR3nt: TGTGCCACCGGGACGGTCAATCAGCCCCAGCATTTT